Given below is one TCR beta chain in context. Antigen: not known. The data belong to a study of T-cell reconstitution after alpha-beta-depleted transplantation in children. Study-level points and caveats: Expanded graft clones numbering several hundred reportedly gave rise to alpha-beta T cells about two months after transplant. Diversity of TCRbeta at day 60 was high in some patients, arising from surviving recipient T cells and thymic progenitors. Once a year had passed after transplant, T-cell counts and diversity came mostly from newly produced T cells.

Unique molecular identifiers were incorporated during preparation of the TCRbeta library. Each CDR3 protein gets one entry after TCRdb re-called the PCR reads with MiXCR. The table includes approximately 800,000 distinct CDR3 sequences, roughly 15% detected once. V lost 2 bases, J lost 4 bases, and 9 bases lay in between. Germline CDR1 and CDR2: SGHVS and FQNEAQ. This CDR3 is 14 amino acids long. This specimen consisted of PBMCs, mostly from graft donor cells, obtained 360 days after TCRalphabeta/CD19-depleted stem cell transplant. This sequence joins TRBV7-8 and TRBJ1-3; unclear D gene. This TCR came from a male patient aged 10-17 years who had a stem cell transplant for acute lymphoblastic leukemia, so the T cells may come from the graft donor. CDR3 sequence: CASSLRFAGNTIYF. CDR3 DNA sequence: TGTGCCAGCAGCTTAAGATTCGCCGGAAACACCATATATTTT. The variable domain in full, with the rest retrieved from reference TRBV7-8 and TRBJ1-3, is GAGVSQSPRYKVAKRGQDVALRCDPISGHVSLFWYQQALGQGPEFLTYFQNEAQLDKSGLPSDRFFAERPEGSVSTLKIQRTQQEDSAVYLCASSLRFAGNTIYFGEGSWLTVV.